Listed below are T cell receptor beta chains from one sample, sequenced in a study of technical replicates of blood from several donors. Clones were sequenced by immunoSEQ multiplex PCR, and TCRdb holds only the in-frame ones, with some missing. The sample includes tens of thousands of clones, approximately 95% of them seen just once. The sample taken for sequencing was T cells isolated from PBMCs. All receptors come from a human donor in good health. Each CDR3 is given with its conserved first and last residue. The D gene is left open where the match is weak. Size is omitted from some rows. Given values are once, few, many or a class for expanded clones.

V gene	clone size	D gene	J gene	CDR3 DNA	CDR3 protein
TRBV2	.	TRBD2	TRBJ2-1	TGTGCCAGCAGGGGCGCTAGCGGGGGGGCGGGGTTGCAGTTCTTC	CASRGASGGAGLQFF
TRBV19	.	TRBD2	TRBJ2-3	TGTGCCAGTAGCCCTGGGATTAGCGGGAGCCACACAGATACGCAGTATTTT	CASSPGISGSHTDTQYF
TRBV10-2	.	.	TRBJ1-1	TGCGCCACCACAACAAGGACAGAAGCTTTCTTT	CATTTRTEAFF
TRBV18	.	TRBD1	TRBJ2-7	TGTGCCAGCTCACCACCTAAGACGGGACAGCAGACCTACGAGCAGTACTTC	CASSPPKTGQQTYEQYF
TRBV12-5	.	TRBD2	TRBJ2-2	TGTGCTAGTGGTTTGGTAAGGACGGGACTACGGGACACCGGGGAGCTGTTTTTT	CASGLVRTGLRDTGELFF
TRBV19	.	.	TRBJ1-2	TGTGCCAGTAGTATACAGGGCGACTATGGCTACACCTTC	CASSIQGDYGYTF
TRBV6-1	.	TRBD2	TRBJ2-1	TGTGCCAGCAGTGAACCGGGACTACCGGAGTTCTTC	CASSEPGLPEFF
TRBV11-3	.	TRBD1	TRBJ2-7	TGTGCCAGCAGCGCCGACAGGGTCCACGAGCAGTACTTC	CASSADRVHEQYF
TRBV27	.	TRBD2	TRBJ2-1	TGTGCCAGCAGTCCGGGACTAGCGGGAGGGCCATATGAGCAGTTCTTC	CASSPGLAGGPYEQFF
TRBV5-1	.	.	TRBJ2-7	TGCGCCAGCAGCTTGATACTCGATACCTACGAGCAGTACTTC	CASSLILDTYEQYF
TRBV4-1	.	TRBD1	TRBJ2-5	TGCGCCAGCAGCTTACGGACAGGACGGTTAGAGACCCAGTACTTC	CASSLRTGRLETQYF
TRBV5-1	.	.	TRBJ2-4	TGCGCCAGCAGCTTGTGGGGGGCGGGAGACATTCAGTACTTC	CASSLWGAGDIQYF
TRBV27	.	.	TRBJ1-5	TGTGCCAGCAGTTTATCAGTGGGGGCGCACCAGCCCCAGCATTTT	CASSLSVGAHQPQHF
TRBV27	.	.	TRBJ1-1	TGTGCCAGCAGTTTAGGGGGGGGGATGAACACTGAAGCTTTCTTT	CASSLGGGMNTEAFF
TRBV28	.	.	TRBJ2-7	TGTGCCAGCAGTTTTCGCCAGGGCTCCTACGAGCAGTACTTC	CASSFRQGSYEQYF
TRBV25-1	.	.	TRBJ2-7	TGTGCCAGCAGTGTTACGGGACACTCGGACTACGAGCAGTACTTC	CASSVTGHSDYEQYF
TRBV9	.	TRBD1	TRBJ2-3	TGTGCCAGCAGCGGTGGACGGACAGGTTCCACAGATACGCAGTATTTT	CASSGGRTGSTDTQYF
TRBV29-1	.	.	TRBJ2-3	TGCAGCACGAACCGAGCAGATACGCAGTATTTT	CSTNRADTQYF
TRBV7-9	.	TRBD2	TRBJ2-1	TGTGCCAGCGATTTAGCGGGAGGGCCCTACAATGAGCAGTTCTTC	CASDLAGGPYNEQFF
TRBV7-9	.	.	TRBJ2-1	TGTGCCAGCAGCTTAGGTGCGAGAGATGAGCAGTTCTTC	CASSLGARDEQFF
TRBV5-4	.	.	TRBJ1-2	TGTGCCAGCACTTCCCGGCGGTATGGCTACACCTTC	CASTSRRYGYTF
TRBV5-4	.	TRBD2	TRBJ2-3	TGTGCCAGCAGCTCCGTCCACGGGACTAGCGGCACAGATACGCAGTATTTT	CASSSVHGTSGTDTQYF
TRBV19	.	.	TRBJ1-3	TGTGCCAGTAGTACCACAATTACCGTTTACTCTGGAAACACCATATATTTT	CASSTTITVYSGNTIYF
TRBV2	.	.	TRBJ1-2	TGTGCCAGCAGTGCATTCGGCTACACCTTC	CASSAFGYTF
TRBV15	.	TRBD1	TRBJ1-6	TGTGCCACCAGCGAGACCCACACAGGACAGGTGAATTCACCCCTCCACTTT	CATSETHTGQVNSPLHF
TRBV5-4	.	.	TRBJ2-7	TGTGCCAGCAGCTTGATCAACTACGAGCAGTACTTC	CASSLINYEQYF
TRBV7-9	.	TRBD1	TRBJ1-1	TGTGCCAGCAGCTATGGGGGACAGCAGAACACTGAAGCTTTCTTT	CASSYGGQQNTEAFF
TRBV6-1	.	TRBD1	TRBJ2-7	TGTGCCAGCAGAGGGACAGGTTACACCTACGAGCAGTACTTC	CASRGTGYTYEQYF
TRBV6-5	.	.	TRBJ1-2	TGTGCCAGCAGTGATCGACGAGGGGGCTACACCTTC	CASSDRRGGYTF
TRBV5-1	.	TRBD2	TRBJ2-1	TGCGCCAGCAGCTTGGATGGACTAGCGGGAGTTGAGCAGTTCTTC	CASSLDGLAGVEQFF
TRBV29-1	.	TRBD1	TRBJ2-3	TGCAGCGTTAGGCCACGGACAGGTTGGTACTGGTTT	CSVRPRTGWYWF
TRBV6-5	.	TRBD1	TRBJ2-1	TGTGCCAGCGGGACAGGGATGAGGGCTGAGCAGTTCTTC	CASGTGMRAEQFF
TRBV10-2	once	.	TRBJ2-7	TGCGCCAGCACCCCGGACAGTTCCTACGAGCAGTACTTC	CASTPDSSYEQYF
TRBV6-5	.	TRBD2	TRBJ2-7	TGTGCCACCAAACTAGCGGGTGCGTACGAGCAGTACTTC	CATKLAGAYEQYF
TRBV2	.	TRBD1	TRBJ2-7	TGTGCCAGCAAGTTGGGACAGTACTACGAGCAGTACTTC	CASKLGQYYEQYF
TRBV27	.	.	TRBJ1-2	TGTGCCAGCAGTGAGCAGGGAGGTGGCTACACCTTC	CASSEQGGGYTF
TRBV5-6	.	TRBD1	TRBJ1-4	TGTGCCAGCAGCTCCCTCGACAGGGGAAATGAAAAACTGTTTTTT	CASSSLDRGNEKLFF
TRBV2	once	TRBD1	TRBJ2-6	TGTGCCAGCAGTCCCCAGCCCTCGACAGGGGAATCTGGGGCCAACGTCCTGACTTTC	CASSPQPSTGESGANVLTF
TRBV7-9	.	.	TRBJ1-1	TGTGCCAGCAGCTCGATAGGGAGACCAGGGGAAACTGAAGCTTTCTTT	CASSSIGRPGETEAFF
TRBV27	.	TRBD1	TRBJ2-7	TGTGCCAGCAGTTTGGGACAGGGGGCCTACGAGCAGTACTTC	CASSLGQGAYEQYF
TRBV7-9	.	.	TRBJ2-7	TGTGCCAGCAGCTTCGCGTGGGGGGAGGCCTACGAGCAGTACTTC	CASSFAWGEAYEQYF
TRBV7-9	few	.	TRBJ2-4	TGTGCCAGCAGCTTAGGCCTAGTAAACATTCAGTACTTC	CASSLGLVNIQYF
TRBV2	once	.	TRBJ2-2	TGTGCCAGCAATGGACGGGTTCGGGAGATCTTAACCGGGGAGCTGTTTTTT	CASNGRVREILTGELFF
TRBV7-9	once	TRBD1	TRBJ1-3	TGTGCCAGCAGCTCACGACCACAGGGGGATGGAAACACCATATATTTT	CASSSRPQGDGNTIYF
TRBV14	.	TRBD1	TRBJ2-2	TGTGCCAGCAGCCAAGGGACAGGGAACACCGGGGAGCTGTTTTTT	CASSQGTGNTGELFF